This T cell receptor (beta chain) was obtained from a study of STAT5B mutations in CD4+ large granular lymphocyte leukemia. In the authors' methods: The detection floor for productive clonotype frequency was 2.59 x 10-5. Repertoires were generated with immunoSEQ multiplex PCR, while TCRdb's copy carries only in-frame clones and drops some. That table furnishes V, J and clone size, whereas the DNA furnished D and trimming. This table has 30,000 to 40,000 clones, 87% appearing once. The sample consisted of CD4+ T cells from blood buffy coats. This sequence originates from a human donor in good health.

CDR3 amino acids: CSVGWGQATTGELFF. DNA for the CDR3: TGCAGCGTTGGCTGGGGGCAAGCGACCACCGGGGAGCTGTTTTTT. This rearrangement joins TRBV29-1 to TRBJ2-2; TRBD1 might be the D (6 bases). The CDR3 loop spans 15 amino acids. The V end was cut by 4 bases, the J end by 4 bases, with 16 bases between. Germline-derived CDR1 and CDR2 are SQVTM and ANQGSEA.